This T cell receptor (beta chain) originates from a study of shared clonotypes between healthy human individuals. CDR3 size: 15 residues. Trimming removed 2 bases from V and 3 bases from J; junction bases left unmatched: 7. Germline CDR1 and CDR2: SQVTM and ANQGSEA. Method: immunoSEQ multiplex PCR; TCRdb's copy keeps in-frame clones and lacks some. Of some 550,000 clones listed, about 96% are singletons. Details on this clone: Its matching antigen is unknown.

Findings and caveats of the study: Estimated clonotype richness was generally higher in naive than memory subsets. Clonotypes that were shared across a handful of donors made up around 5% of naive CD4 clonotypes.

The gene calls are TRBV29-1 and TRBJ2-3; 8 nucleotides match TRBD1. The sequence came from a woman in her 30s in good health. Material for sequencing was naive CD4+ T cells sorted from blood. Regarding subset: CD45RA+ positively selected. CDR3: CSVETRGRWTDTQYF. As DNA, the CDR3 is TGCAGCGTTGAAACCAGGGGGCGGTGGACAGATACGCAGTATTTT.